The 27 T cell receptor beta chains reported below all come from one sample, sequenced in a study of cytomegalovirus exposure and HLA in healthy donors (dated by TCRdb to the late 2010s). Libraries came from the immunoSEQ multiplex PCR assay. For the multiplex PCR, a mixture combining 60 forward primers for TCR Vbeta segments and 13 reverse primers for TCR Jbeta segments was used. TCRdb mirrors the immuneACCESS table, restricted to in-frame sequences. Some clones are absent from its copies; in checked studies, under half trace to an unresolved V gene, and the reason for the others is unknown. For this sample there are about 130,000 clones; nearly 80% appear just once. The top ten hold 1.1% of the sample. Sequenced sample: PBMCs. Receptors originate from a male donor in good health and CMV-seronegative.

The V call is TRBV2, the J call TRBJ2-5; D not resolved. Trimming removed 2 bases at V and 2 bases at J, with 6 bases between. CDR1 is SNHLY and CDR2 is FYNNEI in the germline V gene. The CDR3 is 13 amino acids. CDR3 nucleotides: TGTGCCAGCAGTGAAATCAGACAAGAGACCCAGTACTTC. It is translated as CASSEIRQETQYF.

The chain joins TRBV4-3 to TRBJ2-5, with 12 bases that match TRBD2. Losses at the gene ends were 6 bases for V and 5 bases for J; bases not matched to a gene: 7. The CDR3 extends over 15 amino acids. In germline, CDR1 is LGHNA, CDR2 YSLEER. The CDR3 nucleotides are TGCGCCAGCAGTCCTCTAGGGACTAGCGGGGAGACCCAGTACTTC. Its protein is CASSPLGTSGETQYF.

The chain employs TRBV4-2 and TRBJ2-7, with 13 bases identical to TRBD2. CDR1 LGHNA and CDR2 YNFKEQ come from the germline V gene. CDR3 length: 16 amino acids. J lost 3 bases, V lost 4 bases, and 6 bases had no gene match. CDR3 residues: CASSRVGTSGDYEQYF. CDR3 in DNA: TGTGCCAGCAGCCGCGTTGGGACTAGCGGGGACTACGAGCAGTACTTC.

V gene TRBV9 combines with J gene TRBJ2-5; D possibly corresponds to TRBD1 (6 bases). Trimming left V 0 bases short and J 5 bases short, with 14 bases between. The germline gives CDR1 SGDLS, CDR2 YYNGEE. There are 15 residues in the CDR3. The CDR3 region is CASSVEGRGTETQYF. DNA for the CDR3: TGTGCCAGCAGCGTAGAGGGAAGGGGGACGGAGACCCAGTACTTC.

The chain uses TRBV10-2 and TRBJ2-7; 9 nucleotides align to TRBD2. The V gene end was trimmed by 5 bases and the J gene end by 5 bases; junction bases not matched to a gene: 10. Germline V gives CDR1 WSHSY, CDR2 SAAADI. The CDR3 loop spans 15 amino acids. The CDR3 bases are TGCGCCAGCAGTTTTGCGGGGGGGCCGTCGGACGAGCAGTACTTC. This encodes CASSFAGGPSDEQYF.

V gene TRBV6-1 combines with J gene TRBJ1-2; 8 positions agree with TRBD1. CDR3 size: 13 residues. CDR1 MNHNS and CDR2 SASEGT come from the germline V gene. Germline trimming cut 4 bases from V and 7 bases from J; bases unmatched to any gene: 5. The CDR3 DNA reads as TGTGCCAGCAGTGGCGAGACAGGGGTTGGCTACACCTTC. It is translated as CASSGETGVGYTF.

The count of this clone is one. The chain links TRBV7-2 to TRBJ1-1; 7 bases map to TRBD1. CDR1 is SGHTA, CDR2 FQGNSA, per germline. V dropped 4 bases and J dropped 6; count of bases not matched to a gene: 5. The CDR3 runs to 13 residues. CDR3 amino acids: CASSYGQVAEAFF. CDR3 sequence (DNA): TGTGCCAGCAGCTACGGACAGGTAGCTGAAGCTTTCTTT.

The chain links TRBV15 to TRBJ2-7; 11 bases agree with TRBD1. Per the germline V gene, CDR1 is LNHNV and CDR2 is YYDKDF (reference sequence). Losses at the gene ends were 5 bases for V and 5 bases for J; bases not matched to a gene: 8. The CDR3 spans 15 residues. This chain's CDR3 is CATSSRTGGSDEQYF. CDR3 bases: TGTGCCACCAGCTCTCGGACAGGGGGCAGCGACGAGCAGTACTTC.

The rearrangement links TRBV13 to TRBJ2-1; 12 nucleotides agree with TRBD2. Trimming took 4 bases from V and 6 from J; bases not matched to a gene: 4. The CDR3 extends over 15 amino acids. Germline-derived CDR1 and CDR2 are PRHDT and FYEKMQ (reference sequence). The CDR3 region is CASSSPGLAGNEQFF. The CDR3 coding sequence is TGTGCCAGCAGCTCTCCGGGACTAGCGGGCAATGAGCAGTTCTTC.

This clone has just a few counts. The V gene is TRBV10-3, the J gene TRBJ1-4; tentative D call: TRBD1 (5 bases). The CDR3 runs 18 residues. CDR1 is ENHRY and CDR2 is SYGVKD in the germline V gene. V dropped 0 bases and J dropped 0 bases, with 14 bases sitting between them. CDR3 region: CAISESRGRGATNEKLFF. The CDR3 DNA reads TGTGCCATCAGTGAGTCCCGGGGGAGAGGGGCAACTAATGAAAAACTGTTTTTT.

The chain employs TRBV5-1 and TRBJ2-3; 7 bases match TRBD2. Germline values: CDR1 SGHRS, CDR2 YFSETQ. The V gene end was trimmed by 4 bases and the J gene end by 2 bases; junction bases not matched to a gene: 7. The CDR3 runs to 15 residues. The CDR3 DNA reads TGCGCCAGCAGCAGAACGGGGGGACCCACAGATACGCAGTATTTT. Protein product: CASSRTGGPTDTQYF.

In this sample, this clone turned up once. The chain employs TRBV5-1 and TRBJ2-3, with TRBD1 matching 10 bases. CDR3 length: 14 residues. Germline CDR1 is SGHRS and CDR2 is YFSETQ. V lost 4 bases to trimming and J lost 5 bases; unmatched junction nucleotides: 4. The CDR3 sequence is CASSTGQGIDTQYF. Written as DNA, the CDR3 is TGCGCCAGCAGCACGGGACAGGGGATAGATACGCAGTATTTT.

This chain connects TRBV19 to TRBJ2-3; TRBD2 aligns across 11 bases. CDR1 is LNHDA and CDR2 is SQIVND in the germline V gene (reference sequence). The CDR3 has 15 amino acids. Trimming cost V 7 bases and J 4 bases; bases outside gene matches: 7. CDR3 sequence (DNA): TGTGCCAGTACCGCACTAGCGGGGGTTTCAGATACGCAGTATTTT. It codes for CASTALAGVSDTQYF.

This chain joins TRBV6-6 and TRBJ2-5; D perhaps matches TRBD2 (5 bases). CDR3 size: 13 residues. The V end lost 2 bases, the J end lost 4 bases, and 8 bases lay between the germline ends. Germline CDR1 and CDR2: MNHNY and SVGAGI (reference sequence). The CDR3 reads CASSYEGRETQYF. The CDR3 region has the DNA TGTGCCAGCAGTTACGAAGGGAGAGAGACCCAGTACTTC.

The V and J genes are TRBV6-5 and TRBJ2-7, with 8 bases that match TRBD2. After removal of 7 bases from V and 2 bases from J, the junction contained 7 bases not matched to a gene. The CDR3 is made up of 14 amino acids. In germline, CDR1 is MNHEY, CDR2 SVGAGI. As DNA, the CDR3 is TGTGCCAGCATGCCGAGCGGGGGAGCCTACGAGCAGTACTTC. The encoded protein is CASMPSGGAYEQYF.

This chain joins TRBV5-4 and TRBJ2-3; 7 bases match TRBD1. The trim removed 4 bases at V and 8 bases at J, leaving 10 bases unmatched. The CDR3 totals 14 residues. The germline gives CDR1 SGHNT, CDR2 YYREEE (reference sequence). The CDR3 spells CASSTTGRGGTQYF. The CDR3, as DNA: TGTGCCAGCAGCACGACAGGGCGTGGGGGTACGCAGTATTTT.

V usage is TRBV18 and J usage is TRBJ1-4, with TRBD1 identical over 7 bases. CDR1 is KGHSH, CDR2 LQKENI, per germline. After removal of 3 bases from V and 0 bases from J, the junction contained 7 bases not matched to a gene. The CDR3 sequence is 17 residues long. The CDR3 reads CASSPQLGQATNEKLFF. CDR3 coding DNA: TGTGCCAGCTCACCGCAACTCGGACAGGCAACTAATGAAAAACTGTTTTTT.

The chain joins TRBV25-1 to TRBJ2-7; D is undetermined. This CDR3 has 14 amino acids. Trimming took 6 bases from V and 0 from J, leaving 12 bases between them. Germline V gene lookup returns CDR1 MGHDK and CDR2 SYGVNS. CDR3 region: CASSLAVSSYEQYF. CDR3 bases: TGTGCCAGCAGCTTGGCAGTCAGCTCCTACGAGCAGTACTTC.

The chain recombines TRBV7-9 with TRBJ2-5; TRBD2 matches at 9 bases. The V gene's germline CDR1 is SEHNR and CDR2 FQNEAQ (reference sequence). The ends lost 5 bases at V and 4 bases at J; junction bases unmatched: 11. CDR3 length equals 16 residues. CDR3 in DNA: TGTGCCAGCAGCCCCGATGGAGCGGGGGGTCGAGAGACCCAGTACTTC. Its translation is CASSPDGAGGRETQYF.

This clone was detected once. DNA of the CDR3: TGTGCCAGCAGTGAAGCGCGTACGGCTGGGGCCTCTCGGCCCCAGCATTTT. Its protein is CASSEARTAGASRPQHF. The rearrangement links TRBV6-1 to TRBJ1-5, with D perhaps TRBD1 (5 bases). V was shortened by 0 bases and J by 9 bases, with 21 bases between the two germline ends. Looked up from germline, CDR1 is MNHNS and CDR2 is SASEGT. The CDR3 is made up of 17 amino acids.

This chain connects TRBV5-5 to TRBJ1-4; 9 bases line up with TRBD1. Per germline, CDR1 SGHKS and CDR2 YYEKEE (reference sequence). The CDR3 is made up of 15 amino acids. J was trimmed by 6 bases and V by 4 bases; bases with no gene match: 7. DNA for the CDR3: TGTGCCAGCAGCCAGGGACAGGGTCGGTATGAAAAACTGTTTTTT. Its protein product is CASSQGQGRYEKLFF.

The gene calls are TRBV7-2 and TRBJ2-7, with 8 bases aligning to TRBD2. With V trimmed by 1 base and J by 7 bases, 12 bases remained unmatched. Germline values: CDR1 SGHTA, CDR2 FQGNSA. This CDR3 comprises 16 residues. The CDR3 spells CASSLDWAGGRWEQYF. The CDR3, as DNA: TGTGCCAGCAGCTTAGACTGGGCGGGGGGAAGGTGGGAGCAGTACTTC. Supplemented by reference TRBV7-2 and TRBJ2-7, the full variable domain reads GAGVSQSPSNKVTEKGKDVELRCDPISGHTALYWYRQSLGQGLEFLIYFQGNSAPDKSGLPSDRFSAERTGGSVSTLTIQRTQQEDSAVYLCASSLDWAGGRWEQYFGPGTRLTVT.

The CDR3 sequence: CAIADTQGAGETQYF. Here the CDR3 DNA reads TGTGCCATCGCAGACACACAGGGGGCCGGGGAGACCCAGTACTTC. The chain is built from TRBV6-1 and TRBJ2-5, with TRBD1 matching 9 bases. V lost 10 bases and J lost 5; bases outside the gene matches: 14. CDR1 is MNHNS and CDR2 is SASEGT in the germline V gene. This CDR3 has 15 residues.

The rearrangement links TRBV11-2 to TRBJ1-5; D is possibly TRBD1 (5 bases). CDR1 is SGHAT and CDR2 is FQNNGV in the germline V gene. Trimming took off 4 bases at V and 9 bases at J, with 13 bases between the two ends. The CDR3 covers 13 residues. CDR3 sequence (DNA): TGTGCCAGCAGCTCTCGGGGGAAGGGGCCCCAGCATTTT. Translating it yields CASSSRGKGPQHF.

A single count supports this clone. Additional DNA sequences in this sample encode the identical CDR3. The chain couples TRBV7-6 to TRBJ2-7, with D possibly TRBD1 on 6 matching bases. This CDR3 is built from 14 residues. Germline V lookup: CDR1 SGHVS, CDR2 FNYEAQ. V was clipped by 2 bases and J by 1 base, with 9 bases between them. CDR3 loop: CASSLSTGSYEQYF. Here the CDR3 DNA reads TGTGCCAGCAGCTTATCGACAGGATCCTACGAGCAGTACTTC.

This rearrangement joins TRBV15 to TRBJ2-1; 11 bases are shared with TRBD2. Germline CDR1 LNHNV, CDR2 YYDKDF (reference sequence). J lost 7 bases, V lost 0 bases, and 5 bases had no gene match. The CDR3 spans 16 residues. CDR3 nucleotide sequence: TGTGCCACCAGCAGAGATATAGCGGGGGGGCGAAATGAGCAGTTCTTC. Protein sequence: CATSRDIAGGRNEQFF.

The chain employs TRBV6-5 and TRBJ1-2; D is uncertain. CDR1 and CDR2 from the germline V gene are MNHEY and SVGAGI. With 0 bases removed from V and 8 bases from J, the gap between germline ends came to 19 bases. This CDR3 is built from 16 residues. CDR3 sequence: CASSYSMATGRVGYTF. The CDR3 DNA is TGTGCCAGCAGTTACTCGATGGCCACCGGGAGGGTCGGCTACACCTTC.